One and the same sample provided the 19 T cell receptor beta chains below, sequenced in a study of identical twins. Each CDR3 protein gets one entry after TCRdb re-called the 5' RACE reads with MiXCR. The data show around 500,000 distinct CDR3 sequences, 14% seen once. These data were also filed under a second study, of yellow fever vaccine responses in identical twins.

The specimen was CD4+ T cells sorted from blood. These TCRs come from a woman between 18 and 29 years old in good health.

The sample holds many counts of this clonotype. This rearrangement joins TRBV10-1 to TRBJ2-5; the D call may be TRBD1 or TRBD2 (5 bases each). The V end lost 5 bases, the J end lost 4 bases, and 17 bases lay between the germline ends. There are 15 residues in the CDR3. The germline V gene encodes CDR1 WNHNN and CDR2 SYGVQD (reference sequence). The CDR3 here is CASSRDAKMRETQYF. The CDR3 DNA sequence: TGCGCCAGCAGTCGGGACGCCAAGATGAGAGAGACCCAGTACTTC.

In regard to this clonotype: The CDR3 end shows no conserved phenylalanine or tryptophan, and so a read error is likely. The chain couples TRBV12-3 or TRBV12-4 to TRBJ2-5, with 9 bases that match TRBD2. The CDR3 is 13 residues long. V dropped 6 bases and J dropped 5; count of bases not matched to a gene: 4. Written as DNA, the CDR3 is TGTGCCAGCAGAACGGGACTAGCTGAGACCCAGTACTTA. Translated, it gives CASRTGLAETQYL.

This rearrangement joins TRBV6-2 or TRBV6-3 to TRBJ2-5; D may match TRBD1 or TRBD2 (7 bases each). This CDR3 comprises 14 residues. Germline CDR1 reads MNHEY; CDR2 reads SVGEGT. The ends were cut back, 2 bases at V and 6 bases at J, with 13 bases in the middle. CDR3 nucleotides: TGTGCCAGCAGTTACCTCCAGGGGGGGAAGACCCAGTACTTC. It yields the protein CASSYLQGGKTQYF.

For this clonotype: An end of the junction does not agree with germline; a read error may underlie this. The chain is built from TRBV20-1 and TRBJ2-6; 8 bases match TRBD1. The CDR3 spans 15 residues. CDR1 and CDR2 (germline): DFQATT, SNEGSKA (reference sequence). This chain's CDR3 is CSARDRGVWANVLTF. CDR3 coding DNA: TGCAGTGCGAGAGACAGGGGCGTTTGGGCCAACGTCCTGACTTTC.

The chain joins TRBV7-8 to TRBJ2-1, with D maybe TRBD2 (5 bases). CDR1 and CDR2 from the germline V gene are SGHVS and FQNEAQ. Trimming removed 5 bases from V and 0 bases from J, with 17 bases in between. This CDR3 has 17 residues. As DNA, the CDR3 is TGTGCCAGCAGCCCTACTCCCTGGACTGGCTCCTACAATGAGCAGTTCTTC. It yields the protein CASSPTPWTGSYNEQFF. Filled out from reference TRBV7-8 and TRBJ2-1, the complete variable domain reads GAGVSQSPRYKVAKRGQDVALRCDPISGHVSLFWYQQALGQGPEFLTYFQNEAQLDKSGLPSDRFFAERPEGSVSTLKIQRTQQEDSAVYLCASSPTPWTGSYNEQFFGPGTRLTVL.

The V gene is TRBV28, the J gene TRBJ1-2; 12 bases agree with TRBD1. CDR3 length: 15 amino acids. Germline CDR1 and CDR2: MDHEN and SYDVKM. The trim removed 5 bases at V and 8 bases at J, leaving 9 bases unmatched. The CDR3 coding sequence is TGTGCCAGCAGTCCCCAGGGACAGGGGGCGGGAGGCTACACCTTC. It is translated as CASSPQGQGAGGYTF.

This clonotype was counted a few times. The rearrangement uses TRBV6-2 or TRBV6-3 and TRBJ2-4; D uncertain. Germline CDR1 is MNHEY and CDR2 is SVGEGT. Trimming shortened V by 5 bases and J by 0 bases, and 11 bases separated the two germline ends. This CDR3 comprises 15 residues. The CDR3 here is CASSEPQLAKNIQYF. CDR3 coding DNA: TGTGCCAGCAGTGAGCCTCAACTAGCCAAAAACATTCAGTACTTC.

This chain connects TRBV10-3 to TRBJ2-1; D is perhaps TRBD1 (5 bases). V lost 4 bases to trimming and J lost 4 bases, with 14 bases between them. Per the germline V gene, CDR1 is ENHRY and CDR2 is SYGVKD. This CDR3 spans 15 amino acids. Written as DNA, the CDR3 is TGTGCCATCAGTGCCAAACAGGCACAGTACAATGAGCAGTTCTTC. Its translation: CAISAKQAQYNEQFF.

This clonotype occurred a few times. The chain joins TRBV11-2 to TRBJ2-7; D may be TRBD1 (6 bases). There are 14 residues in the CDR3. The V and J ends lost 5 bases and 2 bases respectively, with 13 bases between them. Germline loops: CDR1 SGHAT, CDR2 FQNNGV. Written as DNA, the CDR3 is TGTGCCAGCAGCGTACAGGGAGTAACCTACGAGCAGTACTTC. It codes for CASSVQGVTYEQYF.

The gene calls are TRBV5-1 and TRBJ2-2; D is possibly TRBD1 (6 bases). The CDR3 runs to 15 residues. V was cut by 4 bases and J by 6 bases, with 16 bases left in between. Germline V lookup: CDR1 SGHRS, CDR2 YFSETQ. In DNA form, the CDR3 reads TGCGCCAGCAGCGCGCATACAGGGACGGCCGGGGAGCTGTTTTTT. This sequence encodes CASSAHTGTAGELFF. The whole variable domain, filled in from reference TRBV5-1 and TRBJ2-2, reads KAGVTQTPRYLIKTRGQQVTLSCSPISGHRSVSWYQQTPGQGLQFLFEYFSETQRNKGNFPGRFSGRQFSNSRSEMNVSTLELGDSALYLCASSAHTGTAGELFFGEGSRLTVL.

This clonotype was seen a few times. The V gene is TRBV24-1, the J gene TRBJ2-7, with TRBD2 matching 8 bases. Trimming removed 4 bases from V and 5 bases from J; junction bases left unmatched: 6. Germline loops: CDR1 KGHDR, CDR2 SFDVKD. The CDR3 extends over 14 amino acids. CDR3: CATSDPGLVNEQYF. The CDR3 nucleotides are TGTGCCACCAGTGACCCGGGACTAGTTAACGAGCAGTACTTC.

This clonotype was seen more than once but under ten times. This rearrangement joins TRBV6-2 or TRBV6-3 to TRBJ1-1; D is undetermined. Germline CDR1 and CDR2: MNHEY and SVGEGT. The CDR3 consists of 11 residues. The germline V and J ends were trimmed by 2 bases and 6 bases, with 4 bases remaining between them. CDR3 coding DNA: TGTGCCAGCAGTTACAGGGCTGAAGCTTTCTTT. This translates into CASSYRAEAFF.

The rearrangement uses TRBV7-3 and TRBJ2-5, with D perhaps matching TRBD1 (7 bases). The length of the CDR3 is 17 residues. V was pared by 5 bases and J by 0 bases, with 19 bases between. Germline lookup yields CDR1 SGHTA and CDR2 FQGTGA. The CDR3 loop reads CASSPGRGQRYQETQYF. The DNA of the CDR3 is TGTGCCAGCAGCCCTGGGCGGGGACAGAGGTACCAAGAGACCCAGTACTTC.

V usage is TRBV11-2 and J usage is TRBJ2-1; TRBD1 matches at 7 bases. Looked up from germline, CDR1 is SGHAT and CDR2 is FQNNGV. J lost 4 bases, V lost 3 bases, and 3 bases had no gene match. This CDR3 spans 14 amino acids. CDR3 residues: CASSFDRVYNEQFF. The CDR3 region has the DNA TGTGCCAGCAGCTTTGACAGGGTATACAATGAGCAGTTCTTC.

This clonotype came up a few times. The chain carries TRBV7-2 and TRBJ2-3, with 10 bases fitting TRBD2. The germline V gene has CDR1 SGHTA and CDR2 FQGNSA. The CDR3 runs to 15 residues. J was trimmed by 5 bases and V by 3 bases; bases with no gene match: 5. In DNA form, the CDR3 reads TGTGCCAGCAGCTTCCTTTTAGCGGGAGGAGATACGCAGTATTTT. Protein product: CASSFLLAGGDTQYF.

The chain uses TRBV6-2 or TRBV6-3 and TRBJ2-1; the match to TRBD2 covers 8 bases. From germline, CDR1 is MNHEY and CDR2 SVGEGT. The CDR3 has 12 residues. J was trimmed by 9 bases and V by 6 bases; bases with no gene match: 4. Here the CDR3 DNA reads TGTGCCAGCAGCGGGAGGGCCTTTGAGCAGTTCTTC. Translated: CASSGRAFEQFF.

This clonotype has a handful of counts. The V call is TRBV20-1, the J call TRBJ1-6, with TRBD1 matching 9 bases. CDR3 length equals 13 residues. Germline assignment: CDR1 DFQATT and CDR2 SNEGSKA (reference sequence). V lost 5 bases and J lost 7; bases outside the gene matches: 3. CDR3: CSALGQGNSPLHF. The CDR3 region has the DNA TGCAGTGCTCTAGGACAGGGGAATTCACCCCTCCACTTT.

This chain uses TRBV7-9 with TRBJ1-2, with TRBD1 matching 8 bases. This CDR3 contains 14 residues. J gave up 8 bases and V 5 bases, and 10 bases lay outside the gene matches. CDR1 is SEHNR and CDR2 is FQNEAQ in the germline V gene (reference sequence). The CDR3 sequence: CASSPTGVRRGYTF. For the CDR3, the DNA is TGTGCCAGCAGCCCGACAGGGGTACGGCGGGGCTACACCTTC.

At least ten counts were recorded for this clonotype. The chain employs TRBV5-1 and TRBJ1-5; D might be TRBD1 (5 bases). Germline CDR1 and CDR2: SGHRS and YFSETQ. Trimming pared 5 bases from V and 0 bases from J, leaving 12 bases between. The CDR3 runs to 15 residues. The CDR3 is CASRKLGDSNQPQHF. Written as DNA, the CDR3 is TGCGCCAGCAGAAAGTTGGGGGATAGCAATCAGCCCCAGCATTTT.